This T cell receptor beta chain is from a study of shared clonotypes between healthy human individuals. V lost 4 bases, J lost 5 bases, and 6 bases stayed unmatched. The CDR3 has 14 residues. CDR1 is SGHNT, CDR2 YYREEE, per germline (reference sequence). The assay was immunoSEQ multiplex PCR, and TCRdb's table has in-frame clones only and misses some. This sample has just over 2,000,000 clones, with approximately 95% found just once. The sequence was collected from a man between 18 and 35 years old in good health. J is TRBJ1-2 and V is TRBV5-4, with 9 bases identical to TRBD1. The sequenced material came from naive CD4+ T cells sorted from blood. Subset noted: CD45RA+ positively selected. The CDR3 region has the DNA TGTGCCAGCAGCGGGGGACAGGGAAGGTATGGCTACACCTTC. Protein product: CASSGGQGRYGYTF.